Listed here are 14 T cell receptor beta chains from one sample, sequenced in a study of high-grade serous ovarian cancer treatment subgroups. Tumor samples were taken before definitive surgery or chemotherapy. Clones were sequenced by immunoSEQ multiplex PCR, and TCRdb holds only the in-frame ones, with some missing. The sample contains more than 8,000 clones, about 80% of which appear only once. Source material: tumor tissue. The receptors come from a human donor with high-grade serous ovarian cancer.

V is TRBV29-1 and J is TRBJ2-3, with D perhaps TRBD1 (6 bases). V gave up 8 bases and J gave up 2 bases, with 20 bases separating them. The CDR3 sequence is 15 residues long. In germline, CDR1 is SQVTM, CDR2 ANQGSEA. The CDR3 is CSIPVGGGLTDTQYF. The CDR3 DNA reads as TGCAGCATCCCCGTTGGGGGCGGACTCACAGATACGCAGTATTTT.

The rearrangement joins TRBV7-8 to TRBJ2-7; 7 bases are shared with TRBD1. The CDR3 runs to 15 residues. Germline V CDR1 and CDR2: SGHVS, FQNEAQ. Trimming at V came to 3 bases and at J to 2 bases, leaving 7 bases not matched to a gene. CDR3 sequence: CASSFQQGLAYEQYF. The CDR3 DNA reads TGTGCCAGCAGCTTTCAACAGGGGCTTGCCTACGAGCAGTACTTC.

In its sample, this clone was seen a few times. The chain employs TRBV5-1 and TRBJ1-1; 7 nucleotides align to TRBD1. Germline CDR1 reads SGHRS; CDR2 reads YFSETQ. V trimming: 4 bases; J trimming: 8 bases; junction bases outside the gene matches: 8. The CDR3 runs 13 residues. In DNA, the CDR3 is TGCGCCAGCAGCGCCGACAGGGCCAGGGAAGCTTTCTTT. This encodes CASSADRAREAFF.

The chain combines TRBV19 with TRBJ1-1, with no clear D. This CDR3 contains 15 residues. CDR1 is LNHDA, CDR2 SQIVND, per germline (reference sequence). V was shortened by 3 bases and J by 4 bases, with 15 bases between the two germline ends. CDR3 sequence: CASSMVLSVRTEAFF. The CDR3 region has the DNA TGTGCCAGTAGTATGGTTCTTTCCGTCCGCACTGAAGCTTTCTTT.

The V gene is TRBV5-4, the J gene TRBJ2-7, with TRBD1 matching over 7 bases. V was clipped by 4 bases and J by 3 bases; unmatched bases: 7. Germline assignment: CDR1 SGHNT and CDR2 YYREEE (reference sequence). The CDR3 length is 14 residues. The CDR3 reads CASSGTGTDYEQYF. The CDR3 DNA reads TGTGCCAGCAGCGGCACCGGGACAGACTACGAGCAGTACTTC.

The chain carries TRBV6-1 and TRBJ1-2; D is unresolved. Trimming pared 0 bases from V and 4 bases from J, leaving 12 bases between. The V gene's germline CDR1 is MNHNS and CDR2 SASEGT. This CDR3 contains 15 residues. This chain's CDR3 is CASSEALNSFYGYTF. The CDR3, as DNA: TGTGCCAGCAGTGAAGCATTAAACAGCTTCTATGGCTACACCTTC.

In this sample, this clone turned up once. The rearrangement joins TRBV5-5 to TRBJ2-7; no definite D call. The V gene lost 4 bases and the J gene lost 2 bases, with 16 bases spanning the gap. The CDR3 spans 15 residues. Germline assignment: CDR1 SGHKS and CDR2 YYEKEE (reference sequence). The CDR3 is CASSPRWRTAYEQYF. The CDR3, as DNA: TGTGCCAGCAGCCCGCGGTGGAGAACGGCCTACGAGCAGTACTTC.

The rearrangement links TRBV5-1 to TRBJ1-4, with 9 bases lining up with TRBD1. The length of the CDR3 is 13 residues. The germline V gene has CDR1 SGHRS and CDR2 YFSETQ. V shed 5 bases, J shed 8 bases, and the junction held 4 bases outside the gene matches. The CDR3 sequence: CASRGQGEEKLFF. The CDR3 coding sequence is TGCGCCAGCAGGGGACAGGGAGAAGAAAAACTGTTTTTT.

This clone was counted a few times. V and J are TRBV18 and TRBJ2-1; TRBD1 or TRBD2 may be the D gene (5 bases each). CDR1 and CDR2 (germline): KGHSH, LQKENI. V gave up 6 bases and J gave up 0 bases, with 18 bases separating them. The CDR3 runs to 17 residues. The CDR3 protein is CASSLRGRESSYNEQFF. CDR3 nucleotide sequence: TGTGCCAGCTCTCTCCGGGGACGCGAGAGCTCCTACAATGAGCAGTTCTTC.

J is TRBJ2-5 and V is TRBV5-3, with D uncertain. Judging by the DNA end, TRBJ2-7 fits better; the J call may be wrong. TRBV5-3 is labeled an ORF, and its function is uncertain. The CDR3 is 12 residues long. CDR3 sequence (DNA): TGTGCCAGAAGCCCGGCCAGATACGAGCAGTACTTC. It codes for CARSPARYEQYF.

The chain has TRBV7-8 and TRBJ2-5, with D tentatively TRBD2 (5 bases). Trimming took off 2 bases at V and 3 bases at J, with 10 bases between the two ends. CDR3 length: 14 amino acids. CDR1 is SGHVS and CDR2 is FQNEAQ in the germline V gene. The chain's CDR3 is CASSLRGREETQYF. The CDR3 DNA sequence: TGTGCCAGCAGCTTACGGGGAAGGGAAGAGACCCAGTACTTC.

The chain recombines TRBV6-6 with TRBJ1-1; D gene ambiguous. The germline CDR1 and CDR2 sequences are MNHNY and SVGAGI (reference sequence). This CDR3 contains 16 residues. V was pared by 6 bases and J by 1 base, with 18 bases between. The CDR3 spells CASSARTESTNTEAFF. The CDR3 coding sequence is TGTGCCAGCAGCGCCAGGACGGAAAGCACGAACACTGAAGCTTTCTTT.

The chain recombines TRBV7-8 with TRBJ1-2; D unresolved. Trimming left V 0 bases short and J 7 bases short, with 15 bases between. Germline assignment: CDR1 SGHVS and CDR2 FQNEAQ. The CDR3 covers 15 residues. CDR3 DNA: TGTGCCAGCAGCTTAGCGAGGAACCCTACTCGTGGCTACACCTTC. It is translated as CASSLARNPTRGYTF.

V usage is TRBV7-9 and J usage is TRBJ2-3; D unclear. The CDR3 has 15 residues. Germline V gene lookup returns CDR1 SEHNR and CDR2 FQNEAQ (reference sequence). V was trimmed by 4 bases and J by 4 bases, leaving 15 bases between them. CDR3 DNA sequence: TGTGCCAGCAGCTCGTCCCTTGGTACGGCAGATACGCAGTATTTT. Translation: CASSSSLGTADTQYF.